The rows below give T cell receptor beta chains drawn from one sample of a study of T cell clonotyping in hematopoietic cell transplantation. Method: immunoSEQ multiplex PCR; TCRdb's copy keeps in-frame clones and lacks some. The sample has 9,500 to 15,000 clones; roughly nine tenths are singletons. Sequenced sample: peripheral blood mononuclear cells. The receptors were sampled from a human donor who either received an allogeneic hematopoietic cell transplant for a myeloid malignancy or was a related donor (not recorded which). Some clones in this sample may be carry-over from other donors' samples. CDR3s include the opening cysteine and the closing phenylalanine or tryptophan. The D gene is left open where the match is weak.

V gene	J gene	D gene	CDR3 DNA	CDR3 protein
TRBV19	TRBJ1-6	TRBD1	TGTGCCAGTAGTTGGGACAGGGGAAATTCACCCCTCCACTTT	CASSWDRGNSPLHF
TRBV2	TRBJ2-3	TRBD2	TGTGCCAGCAGTGAAGGGCGGGGGGGCACAGATACGCAGTATTTT	CASSEGRGGTDTQYF
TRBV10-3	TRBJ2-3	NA	TGTGCCATCAGTGTGGACCGCGGATCGCTTAGCACAGATACGCAGTATTTT	CAISVDRGSLSTDTQYF
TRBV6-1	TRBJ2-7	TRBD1	TGTGCCAGCAGTGACCGACAGGGTGAGGCCTACGAGCAGTACTTC	CASSDRQGEAYEQYF
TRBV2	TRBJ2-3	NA	TGTGCCAGCAGTCCCCGCCAGAGCACAGATACGCAGTATTTT	CASSPRQSTDTQYF
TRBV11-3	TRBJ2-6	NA	TGTGCCAGCAGCGAGGGAGGTACTGGGGCCAACGTCCTGACTTTC	CASSEGGTGANVLTF
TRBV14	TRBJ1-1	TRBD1	TGTGCCAGCAGCCAAGATTCGGCGAGGACAGGGTGGAACACTGAAGCTTTCTTT	CASSQDSARTGWNTEAFF
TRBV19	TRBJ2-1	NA	TGTGCCAGTAGTATGACTCCGCACAATGAGCAGTTCTTC	CASSMTPHNEQFF
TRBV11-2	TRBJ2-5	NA	TGTGCCAGCAGCTTACCGGCGGCAGCACAAGAGACCCAGTACTTC	CASSLPAAAQETQYF
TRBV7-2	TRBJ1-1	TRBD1	TGTGCCAGCAGCTTACGGGGGGGGACAGGGGCCTTGAACACTGAAGCTTTCTTT	CASSLRGGTGALNTEAFF
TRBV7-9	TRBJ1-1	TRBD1	TGTGCCAGCAGCCCAATCGGACAGGAGAACACTGAAGCTTTCTTT	CASSPIGQENTEAFF
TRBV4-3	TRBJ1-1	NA	TGCGCCAGCAGCGGGCGGGATGGGACAGAAGCTTTCTTT	CASSGRDGTEAFF
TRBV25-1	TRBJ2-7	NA	TGTGCCAGCAACCGGGACACCTACGAGCAGTACTTC	CASNRDTYEQYF